What follows are 32 T cell receptor beta chains derived from one specimen sequenced in a study of T-cell reconstitution after alpha-beta-depleted transplantation in children. Researchers prepared the TCRbeta library using unique molecular identifiers, the study reports. One entry per CDR3 protein results from TCRdb running MiXCR on the PCR reads. Found here are about 400,000 distinct CDR3 sequences, about a fifth of them singletons; the top ten hold 3% to 4.5%. The sample in question was PBMCs from the stem cell graft donor, obtained from the stem cell graft. All receptors derive from a human donor who donated a stem cell graft to a child with acute myeloid leukemia.

Many counts were recorded for this clonotype. V usage is TRBV6-5 and J usage is TRBJ2-1; 10 bases are shared with TRBD2. V lost 0 bases and J lost 7; bases outside the gene matches: 6. Per the germline V gene, CDR1 is MNHEY and CDR2 is SVGAGI. The CDR3 spans 16 residues. The CDR3 nucleotides are TGTGCCAGCAGTTACTCCCAAGCGGGAGGGTCGAATGAGCAGTTCTTC. Residues: CASSYSQAGGSNEQFF.

This clonotype was recorded at least ten times. The chain couples TRBV27 to TRBJ2-3; no reliable D call. This CDR3 is built from 12 residues. V lost 8 bases and J 1 base, leaving 7 bases between the germline ends. The germline V gene has CDR1 MNHEY and CDR2 SMNVEV (reference sequence). Here the CDR3 DNA reads TGTGCCAGCGGGTGGGGCACAGATACGCAGTATTTT. Amino acids: CASGWGTDTQYF.

A few counts support this clonotype. The chain uses TRBV25-1 and TRBJ2-7; no definite D call. V shed 3 bases and J shed 2 bases, with 11 bases lying between them. Germline assignment: CDR1 MGHDK and CDR2 SYGVNS. The CDR3 spans 14 residues. The CDR3 region has the DNA TGTGCCAGCAGTGACGTTGGCGGAACCTACGAGCAGTACTTC. Translation: CASSDVGGTYEQYF.

This clonotype was observed a few times. The chain employs TRBV20-1 and TRBJ2-1; 7 bases match TRBD1. This CDR3 region has 18 residues. Germline CDR1 reads DFQATT; CDR2 reads SNEGSKA (reference sequence). Trimming took 5 bases from V and 4 from J; bases not matched to a gene: 20. CDR3 bases: TGCAGTGCTTCCGGGACAGTGGTCCCACGTACGTCGTACAATGAGCAGTTCTTC. Translated: CSASGTVVPRTSYNEQFF.

This clonotype was recorded a few times. V and J are TRBV24-1 and TRBJ1-5, with no clear D. This CDR3 spans 16 amino acids. Trimming removed 7 bases at V and 3 bases at J, with 18 bases between. From germline, CDR1 is KGHDR and CDR2 SFDVKD. The CDR3 sequence: CATRRSYPLINQPQHF. In DNA, the CDR3 is TGTGCCACCAGGCGTTCGTATCCCCTAATCAATCAGCCCCAGCATTTT.

CDR3 amino acids: CASTPASGETQYF. The CDR3 DNA sequence: TGTGCCAGCACCCCGGCTAGCGGGGAGACCCAGTACTTC. This chain links TRBV12-3 or TRBV12-4 with TRBJ2-5, with 8 nucleotides matching TRBD2. V was clipped by 7 bases and J by 5 bases; unmatched bases: 6. The CDR3 covers 13 residues.

This clonotype was seen at least ten times. The chain employs TRBV29-1 and TRBJ2-1; possibly TRBD1 for D (6 bases). The CDR3 covers 14 residues. The germline V and J ends were trimmed by 4 bases and 1 base, with 11 bases remaining between them. Germline V gene sequence: CDR1 SQVTM, CDR2 ANQGSEA. The CDR3 sequence: CSVVGGLSYNEQFF. CDR3 sequence (DNA): TGCAGCGTTGTTGGGGGCTTGTCCTACAATGAGCAGTTCTTC.

The V gene is TRBV15, the J gene TRBJ2-7; 13 nucleotides line up with TRBD2. The trim removed 0 bases at V and 6 bases at J, leaving 5 bases unmatched. The CDR3 has 16 residues. CDR1 is LNHNV and CDR2 is YYDKDF in the germline V gene (reference sequence). CDR3 bases: TGTGCCACCAGCAGAGACTACGGGACTAGCGGGATCGAGCAGTACTTC. This codes for CATSRDYGTSGIEQYF.

The chain uses TRBV5-1 and TRBJ2-1, with TRBD2 matching 13 bases. J lost 4 bases, V lost 0 bases, and 7 bases had no gene match. In germline, CDR1 is SGHRS, CDR2 YFSETQ. This CDR3 comprises 18 residues. CDR3 DNA sequence: TGCGCCAGCAGCTTGGTTTCGACTAGCGGGAGGAGATACAATGAGCAGTTCTTC. Its translation is CASSLVSTSGRRYNEQFF. Full variable domain (remainder filled in from reference TRBV5-1 and TRBJ2-1): KAGVTQTPRYLIKTRGQQVTLSCSPISGHRSVSWYQQTPGQGLQFLFEYFSETQRNKGNFPGRFSGRQFSNSRSEMNVSTLELGDSALYLCASSLVSTSGRRYNEQFFGPGTRLTVL.

This clonotype has a single count. This chain connects TRBV20-1 to TRBJ2-4; TRBD2 might be the D (6 bases). The V gene lost 5 bases and the J gene lost 8 bases, with 19 bases spanning the gap. The CDR3 runs 14 residues. The germline CDR1 and CDR2 sequences are DFQATT and SNEGSKA (reference sequence). This CDR3 reads CSAVPGLLVHIQYF. CDR3 sequence (DNA): TGCAGTGCTGTACCGGGACTCTTAGTCCACATTCAGTACTTC.

This clonotype was found a few times. The chain joins TRBV12-3 or TRBV12-4 to TRBJ2-3; the D gene is possibly TRBD2 (6 bases). Between the trimmed V and J ends, which lost 6 bases and 12 bases, there was a span of 10 bases. This CDR3 contains 10 residues. CDR3 in DNA: TGTGCCAGCAGCCCGGACTATCAGTATTTT. The encoded protein is CASSPDYQYF.

This clonotype was recorded a few times. V and J are TRBV28 and TRBJ2-7; D gene uncertain. V was clipped by 5 bases and J by 4 bases, with 9 bases between them. This CDR3 comprises 12 residues. Germline loops: CDR1 MDHEN, CDR2 SYDVKM. CDR3 sequence (DNA): TGTGCCAGCAGTCTACAGACGTACGAGCAGTACTTC. Translating it yields CASSLQTYEQYF.

This clonotype was seen ten or more times. The rearrangement links TRBV7-2 to TRBJ2-5; 11 bases agree with TRBD2. The CDR3 is 18 residues long. CDR1 SGHTA and CDR2 FQGNSA come from the germline V gene. The V segment lost 3 bases and the J segment 0 bases; nucleotides outside the gene matches: 9. CDR3 in DNA: TGTGCCAGCAGCTTTCCGATCCGTAGCGGGAGGGACCAAGAGACCCAGTACTTC. This codes for CASSFPIRSGRDQETQYF.

The CDR3 here is CASSQGTSGSWEQYF. The DNA of the CDR3 is TGTGCCAGCAGCCAAGGGACTAGCGGCAGCTGGGAGCAGTACTTC. This chain connects TRBV3-1 to TRBJ2-7; 10 bases agree with TRBD2. Germline assignment: CDR1 LGHDT and CDR2 YNNKEL (reference sequence). V lost 1 base and J lost 7; bases outside the gene matches: 7. The CDR3 totals 15 residues.

This CDR3 reads CASSLTRLAGGYNEQFF. The CDR3, as DNA: TGTGCCAGCAGCTTAACACGACTAGCGGGAGGTTACAATGAGCAGTTCTTC. J is TRBJ2-1 and V is TRBV7-3; 13 bases are a match to TRBD2. The CDR3 is 17 amino acids. The trim removed 0 bases at V and 4 bases at J, leaving 3 bases unmatched. Germline V gene lookup returns CDR1 SGHTA and CDR2 FQGTGA.

This chain connects TRBV20-1 to TRBJ2-3; TRBD2 might be the D (6 bases). Trimming took off 8 bases at V and 2 bases at J, with 14 bases between the two ends. The CDR3 runs to 13 residues. From germline, CDR1 is DFQATT and CDR2 SNEGSKA (reference sequence). CDR3 loop: CSSRLENTDTQYF. The CDR3, as DNA: TGCAGTAGCAGACTAGAAAACACAGATACGCAGTATTTT.

The V call is TRBV7-8, the J call TRBJ2-1; 10 nucleotides match TRBD1. The V segment lost 5 bases and the J segment 4 bases; nucleotides outside the gene matches: 5. Germline CDR1 and CDR2: SGHVS and FQNEAQ. This CDR3 has 15 amino acids. In nucleotides, the CDR3 is TGTGCCAGCAGCGCCCGGACAGGGGGTTACAATGAGCAGTTCTTC. Protein product: CASSARTGGYNEQFF.

This rearrangement joins TRBV24-1 to TRBJ2-3; D call uncertain. Per germline, CDR1 KGHDR and CDR2 SFDVKD. Trimming pared 4 bases from V and 5 bases from J, leaving 9 bases between. The CDR3 is made up of 13 amino acids. As DNA, the CDR3 is TGTGCCACCAGTGAAGGGTTTAAAGATACGCAGTATTTT. Its translation: CATSEGFKDTQYF.

This clonotype came up a few times. The genes are TRBV7-2 and TRBJ2-7; 10 positions match TRBD2. The CDR3 extends over 16 amino acids. The germline V gene encodes CDR1 SGHTA and CDR2 FQGNSA. The J segment lost 9 bases and the V segment lost 4 bases, leaving 15 bases of the junction unmatched. The CDR3 DNA is TGTGCCAGCAGCTCGGCCGGGACTAGCGCGTCATTGGGGCAGTACTTC. Translation: CASSSAGTSASLGQYF.

The chain joins TRBV21-1 to TRBJ2-4. TRBV21-1 represents a pseudogene. The CDR3 extends over 15 amino acids. The CDR3 is CASSKRNPTKNIQYF. Written as DNA, the CDR3 is TGTGCCAGCAGCAAACGTAACCCAACCAAAAACATTCAGTACTTC.

The rearrangement joins TRBV20-1 to TRBJ2-4; D is unresolved. V was cut by 0 bases and J by 3 bases, with 9 bases left in between. Germline V CDR1 and CDR2: DFQATT, SNEGSKA (reference sequence). The CDR3 sequence is 14 residues long. Written as DNA, the CDR3 is TGCAGTGCTAGAGATCGTGAAGGCAAAAACATTCAGTACTTC. This encodes CSARDREGKNIQYF.

This clonotype was detected only once. The chain joins TRBV28 to TRBJ1-1; D ambiguous. The CDR3 is 14 residues long. Germline V lookup: CDR1 MDHEN, CDR2 SYDVKM. Trimming took off 6 bases at V and 5 bases at J, with 16 bases between the two ends. The CDR3 here is CASRGRESLTEAFF. The CDR3 region has the DNA TGTGCCAGCAGGGGCCGGGAGTCCTTAACTGAAGCTTTCTTT.

This clonotype showed up just a few times. DNA for the CDR3: TGTGCCAGCAGTTTTTATGGGGATTCACCCCTCCACTTT. This codes for CASSFYGDSPLHF. This rearrangement joins TRBV27 to TRBJ1-6; no definite D call. V lost 3 bases to trimming and J lost 8 bases, with 8 bases between them. Germline V CDR1 and CDR2: MNHEY, SMNVEV (reference sequence). The CDR3 extends over 13 amino acids.

The table lists this clonotype with a few counts. The rearrangement joins TRBV12-3 or TRBV12-4 to TRBJ2-3; the match to TRBD2 covers 12 bases. This CDR3 is 16 amino acids long. The V segment lost 5 bases and the J segment 4 bases; nucleotides outside the gene matches: 7. The CDR3 spells CASSQLAGGTADTQYF. The CDR3 DNA is TGTGCCAGCAGTCAACTAGCGGGAGGAACGGCAGATACGCAGTATTTT.

V is TRBV28 and J is TRBJ2-1; 7 bases align to TRBD2. V gave up 5 bases and J gave up 3 bases; unmatched junction bases: 7. The CDR3 spans 15 residues. Germline V gene data show CDR1 as MDHEN and CDR2 as SYDVKM. In DNA form, the CDR3 reads TGTGCCAGCAGTCCCGGTGGGACTAACTACAATGAGCAGTTCTTC. The encoded protein is CASSPGGTNYNEQFF.

The V and J genes are TRBV19 and TRBJ2-6; the D gene is possibly TRBD1 (6 bases). Trimming removed 3 bases at V and 1 base at J, with 10 bases between. This CDR3 region has 16 residues. Looked up from germline, CDR1 is LNHDA and CDR2 is SQIVND (reference sequence). The CDR3 here is CASSIHQGSGANVLTF. The CDR3 region has the DNA TGTGCCAGTAGTATCCACCAGGGGTCTGGGGCCAACGTCCTGACTTTC.

This clonotype was detected many times. V gene TRBV12-3 or TRBV12-4 combines with J gene TRBJ2-1; TRBD1 matches at 8 bases. V shed 6 bases and J 7 bases; nucleotides not matched to a gene: 11. CDR3 length: 15 amino acids. The CDR3 bases are TGTGCCAGCAGCTCAGGGCCAGGGGGCAATAATGAGCAGTTCTTC. This sequence encodes CASSSGPGGNNEQFF.

This chain connects TRBV20-1 to TRBJ2-5; a weak D match, TRBD2 (6 bases). The germline V gene encodes CDR1 DFQATT and CDR2 SNEGSKA (reference sequence). V gave up 1 base and J gave up 2 bases, with 14 bases separating them. The CDR3 is made up of 15 amino acids. CDR3 region: CSARGGLSLQETQYF. The CDR3 DNA is TGCAGTGCTAGAGGGGGACTTTCATTGCAAGAGACCCAGTACTTC.

This clonotype appeared many times. The rearrangement joins TRBV6-1 to TRBJ2-1; tentative D call: TRBD1 (6 bases). The CDR3 runs to 15 residues. The V end was cut by 2 bases, the J end by 3 bases, with 11 bases between. Germline lookup yields CDR1 MNHNS and CDR2 SASEGT. In DNA, the CDR3 is TGTGCCAGCAGTGAACTTCGGGACAACTACAATGAGCAGTTCTTC. Encoded protein: CASSELRDNYNEQFF.

This clonotype occurred once. V usage is TRBV4-3 and J usage is TRBJ2-7, with a tentative D call TRBD2 (6 bases). The CDR3 sequence is 15 residues long. Germline V gene lookup returns CDR1 LGHNA and CDR2 YSLEER. V was trimmed by 1 base and J by 2 bases, leaving 12 bases between them. The CDR3 nucleotides read TGCGCCAGCAGCCAAGGGGCAGGGAGGCCCTACGAGCAGTACTTC. Protein: CASSQGAGRPYEQYF.

This clonotype appeared a few times. The CDR3 DNA follows: TGTGCCAGCAGCCAGGACTACCACAATGAGCAGTTCTTC. Residues: CASSQDYHNEQFF. This sequence joins TRBV4-2 and TRBJ2-1, with D tentatively TRBD2 (6 bases). The V gene's germline CDR1 is LGHNA and CDR2 YNFKEQ. This CDR3 is 13 amino acids long. V was pared by 3 bases and J by 5 bases, with 8 bases between.

The chain recombines TRBV12-3 or TRBV12-4 with TRBJ2-2; 7 nucleotides agree with TRBD2. Trimming cost V 3 bases and J 3 bases; bases outside gene matches: 4. The CDR3 consists of 15 residues. The CDR3 bases are TGTGCCAGCAGTTTGCGGGGGTCGGACACCGGGGAGCTGTTTTTT. This encodes CASSLRGSDTGELFF.